This T cell receptor beta chain is from a study of T-cell reconstitution after alpha-beta-depleted transplantation in children. Study results and limitations: By about two months after transplant, alpha-beta T cells reportedly arose from several hundred graft clones that had expanded.

On this clonotype itself: Its antigen remains unknown.

Germline V lookup: CDR1 KGHSH, CDR2 LQKENI. With 4 bases removed from V and 3 bases from J, the gap between germline ends came to 13 bases. The CDR3 length is 15 residues. The authors prepared the TCRbeta library with unique molecular identifiers. From the PCR reads, TCRdb called clonotypes with MiXCR, one entry per CDR3 protein. The sample carries 30,000 to 40,000 distinct CDR3 sequences, 5.5% to 8% recorded once. The source is a child under two years old who had a stem cell transplant for acute myeloid leukemia, so the T cells may come from the graft donor. The chain couples TRBV18 to TRBJ2-1, with a tentative D call TRBD1 (6 bases). This sample comprised peripheral blood, obtained 60 days after TCRalphabeta/CD19-depleted stem cell transplant. This chain's CDR3 is CASSHRDTNYNEQFF. In nucleotides, the CDR3 is TGTGCCAGCTCACACCGGGACACAAACTACAATGAGCAGTTCTTC.